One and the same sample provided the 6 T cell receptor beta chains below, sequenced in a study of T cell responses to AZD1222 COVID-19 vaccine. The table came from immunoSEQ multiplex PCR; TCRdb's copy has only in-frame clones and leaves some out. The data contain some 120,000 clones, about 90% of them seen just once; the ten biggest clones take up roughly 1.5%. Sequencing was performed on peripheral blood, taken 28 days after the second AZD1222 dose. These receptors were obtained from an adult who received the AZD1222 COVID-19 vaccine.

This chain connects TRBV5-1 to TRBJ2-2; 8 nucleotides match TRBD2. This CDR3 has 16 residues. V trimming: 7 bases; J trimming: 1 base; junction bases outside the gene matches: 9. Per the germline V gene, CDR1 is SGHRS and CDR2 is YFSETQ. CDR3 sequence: CASGSFSGRNTGELFF. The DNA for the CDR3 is TGCGCCAGCGGGTCCTTCAGCGGGAGGAACACCGGGGAGCTGTTTTTT.

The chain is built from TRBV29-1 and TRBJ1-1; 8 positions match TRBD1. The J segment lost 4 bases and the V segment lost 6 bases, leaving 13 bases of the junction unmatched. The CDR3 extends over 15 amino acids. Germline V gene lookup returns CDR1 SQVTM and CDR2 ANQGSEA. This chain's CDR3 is CSVLGQGLSGTEAFF. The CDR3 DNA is TGCAGCGTGCTTGGACAGGGTTTATCGGGCACTGAAGCTTTCTTT.

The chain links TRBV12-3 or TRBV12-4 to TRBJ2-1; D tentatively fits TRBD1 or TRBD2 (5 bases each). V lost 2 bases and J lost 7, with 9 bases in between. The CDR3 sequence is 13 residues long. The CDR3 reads CASSLQGANEQFF. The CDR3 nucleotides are TGTGCCAGCAGTTTACAGGGAGCGAATGAGCAGTTCTTC.

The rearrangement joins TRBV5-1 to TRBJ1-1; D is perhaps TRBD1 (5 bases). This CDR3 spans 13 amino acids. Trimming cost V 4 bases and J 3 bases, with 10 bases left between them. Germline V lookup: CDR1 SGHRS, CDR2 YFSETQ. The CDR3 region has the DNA TGCGCCAGCAGCCGGATGGGGGACACTGAAGCTTTCTTT. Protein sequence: CASSRMGDTEAFF. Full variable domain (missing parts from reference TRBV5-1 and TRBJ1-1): KAGVTQTPRYLIKTRGQQVTLSCSPISGHRSVSWYQQTPGQGLQFLFEYFSETQRNKGNFPGRFSGRQFSNSRSEMNVSTLELGDSALYLCASSRMGDTEAFFGQGTRLTVV.

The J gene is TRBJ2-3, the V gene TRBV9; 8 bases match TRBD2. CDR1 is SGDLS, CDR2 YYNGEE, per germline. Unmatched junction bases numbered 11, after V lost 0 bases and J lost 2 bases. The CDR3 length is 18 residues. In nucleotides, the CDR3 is TGTGCCAGCAGCGTAGGGGGTAGCGGGATTAGAAACACAGATACGCAGTATTTT. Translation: CASSVGGSGIRNTDTQYF.

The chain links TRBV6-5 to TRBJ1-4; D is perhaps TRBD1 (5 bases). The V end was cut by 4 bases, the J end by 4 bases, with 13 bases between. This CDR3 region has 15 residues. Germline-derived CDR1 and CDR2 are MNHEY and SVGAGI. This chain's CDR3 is CASSSLRGVNEKLFF. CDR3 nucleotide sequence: TGTGCCAGCAGTTCCCTTCGGGGGGTTAATGAAAAACTGTTTTTT.